This section outlines one T cell receptor (beta chain) sequence together with its context. V gave up 4 bases and J gave up 1 base, with 26 bases separating them. The CDR3 contains 20 residues. Germline V gives CDR1 SNHLY, CDR2 FYNNEI. The sample comes from a study of blood T cell repertoires in COVID-19. Study information: The United States, Italy and Spain were the sources of the acute and convalescent COVID-19 samples. PBMCs, B-cell-depleted T cells, or T cells provided the cDNA or gDNA that made up the material.

Authors' processing steps: Using reference gene primer amplification, nucleated cell counts were estimated. Sequenced by immunoSEQ multiplex PCR; TCRdb stores in-frame clones only, minus some. The V and J calls and clone size were taken over from that table, and D and trimming were inferred from the DNA. The profile shows about 160,000 clones, approximately 87% of them singletons. The sequence was collected from a man aged 80 or over with acute or convalescent COVID-19. This chain connects TRBV2 to TRBJ1-3; no reliable D call. Material for sequencing was peripheral blood. CDR3 in DNA: TGTGCCAGCAGTGCACTTCGACAACCTGTGAGGGTGGGTTCTGGAAACACCATATATTTT. Translation gives CASSALRQPVRVGSGNTIYF.